The present T cell receptor (beta chain) was sequenced within a study of shared clonotypes between healthy human individuals (dated by TCRdb to about 2020). With regard to the full study: The cohort included a few men and a couple of women between 18 and 49 years of age. To estimate repertoire size and how much clonotypes are shared between individuals, the study performed deep sequencing of blood TCR repertoires from roughly five healthy adults. Per donor, leukapheresis produced somewhere between about 0.85 and 10 billion PBMCs. To increase sequencing depth and limit assay-specific biases, TCR repertoire library preparation and sequencing were carried out by different laboratories using diverse techniques. The paper's findings and limits, for the study overall: Only blood was sampled, and tissue TCR repertoires likely differ from those in blood. The genetic and exposure-history diversity represented was limited by the small number of donors. Pairwise subsampling indicated that sequencing depth was expected to affect the degree of clonotype sharing among donors.

In the case of this clone: Its antigen has not been determined. No much larger clonotype is one base removed from it; base qualities were not supplied.

Using the deep immunoSEQ assay, TCR CDR3 regions were amplified from genomic DNA by multiplex PCR. Extracted genomic DNA from each cell subset was distributed evenly across all wells of several immunoSEQ 96-well plates, and each plate was treated as a replicate. For unsorted PBMC, roughly 0.3 ug genomic DNA, equal to 30,000 or so T cell genomes, was loaded into each replicate PCR. Ten immunoSEQ deep assay plates were used to sequence the unsorted PBMC genomic DNA. Purified libraries were measured with a Qubit 3.0 fluorometer, size-checked on a Bioanalyzer 2100, and measured again with the KAPA Library Quantification kit. A separate single-read 150-cycle Illumina NextSeq 550 flow cell was used to sequence each immunoSEQ 96-well plate. The authors' pipeline ran thus. Because the immunoSEQ output held only junctional sequences and lacked quality scores, the filtering could not match the filtering applied to full-length reads. Sequences were annotated with PyIR, a Python wrapper for IgBLAST v1.9, using IMGT germline references to assign V/J genes and CDR3. Reads with weak V/J assignments (E-value above 1e-6), missing CDR3, stop codons, out-of-frame junctions, or ambiguous translated residues were removed. V3J clonotypes were defined by identical inferred V gene, J gene, and CDR3 amino acid sequence. To compute the percentage overlap between repertoires, the number of shared unique clonotypes was divided by the size of the smaller repertoire. Richness of each repertoire was evaluated using RTK rarefaction, the Chao1 estimator, and Recon v2.1 estimates of unobserved clonotypes. TCRdb retrieved this table from immuneACCESS and kept in-frame rearrangements only. Not all clones are present; in checked studies, unresolved V genes account for under half, and no reason is known for the remainder. The D gene and trimming were derived from the DNA, and the V and J assignments and clone size from that table. The sample table contains about half a million clones; only one count was recorded for roughly 80% of them. The ten top clones hold about an eighth of the sample.

Donors were healthy HIV-negative adults with no recently reported acute infections or vaccinations. All donors were Caucasian adults living in Nashville, Tennessee, USA. For unsorted samples, 100 million or so PBMCs were counted, and genomic DNA was extracted using the QIAamp DNA Blood Mini kit. After blood collection by leukapheresis, PBMCs were isolated using Ficoll-Histopaque density gradient centrifugation and then cryopreserved in the vapor phase of liquid nitrogen. CDR1 and CDR2 (MNHEY, SMNVEV) derive from the germline V gene (reference sequence). From the cysteine up to the phenylalanine, the CDR3 has a length of 19 residues. The kept DNA is CDR3 alone, 57 bases in frame from the first base. V and J are truncated by 5 bases and 0 bases respectively, leaving an intervening sequence of 20 bases.

The chain is assembled from TRBV27 and TRBJ2-6; TRBD1 is a weak D gene call, 6 bases matching. Material: PBMCs. The receptor's source is a woman in her thirties or forties in good health. Some clones in this sample may be carry-over from other donors' samples. The DNA is TGTGCCAGCAGTCCCCGTCTCCCAGGGGCTAGCTCTGGGGCCAACGTCCTGACTTTC. Its amino acids are CASSPRLPGASSGANVLTF.